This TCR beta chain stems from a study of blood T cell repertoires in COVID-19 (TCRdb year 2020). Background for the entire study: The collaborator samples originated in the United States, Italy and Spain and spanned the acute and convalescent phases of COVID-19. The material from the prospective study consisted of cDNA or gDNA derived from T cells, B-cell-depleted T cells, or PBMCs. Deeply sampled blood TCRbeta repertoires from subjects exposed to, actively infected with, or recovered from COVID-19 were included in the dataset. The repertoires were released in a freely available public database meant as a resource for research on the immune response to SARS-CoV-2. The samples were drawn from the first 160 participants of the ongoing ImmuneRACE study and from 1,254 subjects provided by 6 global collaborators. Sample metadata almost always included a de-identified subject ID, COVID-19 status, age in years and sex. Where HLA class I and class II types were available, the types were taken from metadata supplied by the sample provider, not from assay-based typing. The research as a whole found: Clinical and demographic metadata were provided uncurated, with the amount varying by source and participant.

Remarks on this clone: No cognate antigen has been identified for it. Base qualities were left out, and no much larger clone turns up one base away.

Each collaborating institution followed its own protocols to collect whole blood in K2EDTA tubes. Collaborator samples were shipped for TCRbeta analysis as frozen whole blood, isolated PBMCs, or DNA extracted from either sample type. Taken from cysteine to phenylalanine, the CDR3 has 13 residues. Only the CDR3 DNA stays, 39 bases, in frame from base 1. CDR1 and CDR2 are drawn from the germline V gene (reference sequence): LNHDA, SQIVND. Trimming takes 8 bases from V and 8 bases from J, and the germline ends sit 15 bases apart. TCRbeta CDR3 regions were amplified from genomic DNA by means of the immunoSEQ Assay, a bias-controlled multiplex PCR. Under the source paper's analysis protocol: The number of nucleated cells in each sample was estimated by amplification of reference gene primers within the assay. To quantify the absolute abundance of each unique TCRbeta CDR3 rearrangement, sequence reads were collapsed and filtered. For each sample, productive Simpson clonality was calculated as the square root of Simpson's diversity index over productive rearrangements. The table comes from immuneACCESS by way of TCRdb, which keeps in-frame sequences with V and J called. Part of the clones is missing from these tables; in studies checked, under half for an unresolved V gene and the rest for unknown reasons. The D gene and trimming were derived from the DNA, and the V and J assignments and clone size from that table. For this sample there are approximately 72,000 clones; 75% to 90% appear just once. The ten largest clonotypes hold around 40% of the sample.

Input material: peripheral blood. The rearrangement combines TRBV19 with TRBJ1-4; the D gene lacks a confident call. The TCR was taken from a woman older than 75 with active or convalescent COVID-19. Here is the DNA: TGTGCCAGTTCAAGAGTTAGTTACGAAAAACTGTTTTTT. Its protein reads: CASSRVSYEKLFF.